This TCR beta chain was identified during a study of T cells in Graves' hyperthyroidism and ophthalmopathy. It was RNA transcripts that yielded the amplified TCR beta CDR3 regions. Using the HTBI primer set, a first-round RT-PCR was run on the TCR CDR3. TCRdb reprocessed the multiplex PCR reads with MiXCR, giving one entry per CDR3 protein. The top ten clones hold about 27% of a sample with hundreds of thousands of distinct CDR3 sequences, around 16% of them seen once. There are a few counts of this clonotype. Its antigen remains unknown. Study-wide results and limits: Blood also showed most of the thyroid clonotypes that were expanded above 0.001.

The V gene lost 5 bases and the J gene lost 5 bases, with 4 bases spanning the gap. Germline values: CDR1 GTSNPN, CDR2 SVGIG (reference sequence). The CDR3 length is 10 residues. The specimen was blood. The chain couples TRBV30 to TRBJ1-5; D gene unclear. This sequence originates from a young woman with Graves' hyperthyroidism that later progressed to Graves' ophthalmopathy. The CDR3 here is CAWDYQPQHF. In nucleotides, the CDR3 is TGTGCCTGGGACTATCAGCCCCAGCATTTT.